One sample yielded the 31 T cell receptor beta chains listed below, sequenced in a study of blood T cell repertoires in COVID-19. The repertoire was sequenced with immunoSEQ multiplex PCR; TCRdb's copy has only in-frame clones and lacks some. Of about 140,000 clones listed, 84% were seen once; the top ten hold approximately 9%. Input material: peripheral blood. The receptors shown here come from a man in his thirties or forties with COVID-19, enrolled during active disease.

The CDR3 DNA follows: TGTGCCAGCAGCGGACCGACCTGGGGCCCATCCCAAGAGACCCAGTACTTC. It codes for CASSGPTWGPSQETQYF. The rearrangement uses TRBV7-9 and TRBJ2-5; weak D call: TRBD1 (5 bases). This CDR3 comprises 17 residues. Germline-derived CDR1 and CDR2 are SEHNR and FQNEAQ (reference sequence). The V and J ends lost 5 bases and 1 base respectively, with 20 bases between them. Full variable domain (remainder filled in from reference TRBV7-9 and TRBJ2-5): DTGVSQNPRHKITKRGQNVTFRCDPISEHNRLYWYRQTLGQGPEFLTYFQNEAQLEKSRLLSDRFSAERPKGSFSTLEIQRTEQGDSAMYLCASSGPTWGPSQETQYFGPGTRLLVL.

This chain uses TRBV7-9 with TRBJ2-5; 7 positions match TRBD1. The CDR3 runs to 14 residues. Germline trimming cut 3 bases from V and 5 bases from J; bases unmatched to any gene: 6. Germline CDR1 and CDR2: SEHNR and FQNEAQ (reference sequence). The CDR3 spells CASSFSTGQETQYF. The DNA of the CDR3 is TGTGCCAGCAGCTTCTCGACGGGACAGGAGACCCAGTACTTC.

J is TRBJ2-1 and V is TRBV6-5, with 9 bases fitting TRBD2. The junction had 8 bases not matched to a gene; V was cut back by 8 bases and J by 12 bases. Germline CDR1 is MNHEY and CDR2 is SVGAGI. The CDR3 is 12 residues long. The CDR3 nucleotides are TGTGCCAGCGGAGGTAGCGGGAGTTTGCAGTTCTTC. Translated: CASGGSGSLQFF.

This chain joins TRBV19 and TRBJ2-1; 11 positions agree with TRBD2. The V gene end was trimmed by 6 bases and the J gene end by 10 bases; junction bases not matched to a gene: 2. The CDR3 runs 12 residues. CDR1 is LNHDA, CDR2 SQIVND, per germline (reference sequence). CDR3 residues: CASRRTSGEQFF. In DNA, the CDR3 is TGTGCCAGTAGGAGGACTAGCGGGGAGCAGTTCTTC.

The rearrangement joins TRBV19 to TRBJ1-4; D uncertain. The V gene's germline CDR1 is LNHDA and CDR2 SQIVND (reference sequence). Deletions cut 5 bases from V and 0 bases from J, with 16 bases between. CDR3 length equals 17 residues. The CDR3 here is CASSYGSPSATNEKLFF. CDR3 nucleotide sequence: TGTGCCAGTAGTTATGGGAGCCCCAGTGCAACTAATGAAAAACTGTTTTTT.

The chain employs TRBV7-3 and TRBJ1-5; 7 positions agree with TRBD1. The germline V gene encodes CDR1 SGHTA and CDR2 FQGTGA. With V trimmed by 5 bases and J by 5 bases, 3 bases remained unmatched. The CDR3 extends over 13 amino acids. CDR3 loop: CASSLTGDQPQHF. DNA of the CDR3: TGTGCCAGCAGCCTCACAGGGGATCAGCCCCAGCATTTT. Together with reference TRBV7-3 and TRBJ1-5, the CDR3 gives the full variable domain: GAGVSQTPSNKVTEKGKYVELRCDPISGHTALYWYRQSLGQGPEFLIYFQGTGAADDSGLPNDRFFAVRPEGSVSTLKIQRTERGDSAVYLCASSLTGDQPQHFGDGTRLSIL.

V is TRBV6-5 and J is TRBJ1-1, with D possibly matching TRBD1 (5 bases). Germline lookup yields CDR1 MNHEY and CDR2 SVGAGI. The CDR3 extends over 14 amino acids. Trimming cost V 6 bases and J 1 base, with 12 bases left between them. CDR3 DNA sequence: TGTGCCAGCAGGGCACGGGGGGGGAACACTGAAGCTTTCTTT. Translation gives CASRARGGNTEAFF.

The chain couples TRBV2 to TRBJ2-7, with 14 bases aligning to TRBD2. The V gene end was trimmed by 6 bases and the J gene end by 12 bases; junction bases not matched to a gene: 7. The V gene's germline CDR1 is SNHLY and CDR2 FYNNEI. The CDR3 spans 13 residues. The chain's CDR3 is CASSLYGTSGRYF. CDR3 nucleotide sequence: TGTGCCAGCAGCCTCTACGGGACTAGCGGGAGGTACTTC.

The genes are TRBV20-1 and TRBJ1-2, with a weak D call TRBD1 (6 bases). Germline V gives CDR1 DFQATT, CDR2 SNEGSKA (reference sequence). The germline V and J ends were trimmed by 3 bases and 2 bases, with 13 bases remaining between them. The CDR3 loop spans 14 amino acids. The CDR3 nucleotides read TGCAGTGCTAGTGTGACAGGAAAGAACTATGGCTACACCTTC. The encoded protein is CSASVTGKNYGYTF.

The V call is TRBV10-1, the J call TRBJ2-5; D ambiguous. This CDR3 is built from 14 residues. The V gene's germline CDR1 is WNHNN and CDR2 SYGVQD (reference sequence). V was clipped by 2 bases and J by 9 bases, with 16 bases between them. The CDR3 DNA reads as TGCGCCAGCAGTGAGACATCTAAGCAGGCGCCCCAGTACTTC. Residues: CASSETSKQAPQYF.

The V call is TRBV7-2, the J call TRBJ2-6; 7 nucleotides line up with TRBD1. The CDR3 extends over 18 amino acids. Germline CDR1 reads SGHTA; CDR2 reads FQGNSA. Trimming took 5 bases from V and 2 from J; bases not matched to a gene: 12. The CDR3 here is CASSAHRAGGAGANVLTF. In DNA, the CDR3 is TGTGCCAGCAGCGCACATAGGGCAGGGGGTGCTGGGGCCAACGTCCTGACTTTC.

V usage is TRBV9 and J usage is TRBJ2-7; 8 bases match TRBD1. CDR1 SGDLS and CDR2 YYNGEE come from the germline V gene. The CDR3 runs to 15 residues. The J segment lost 4 bases and the V segment lost 0 bases, leaving 6 bases of the junction unmatched. Here the CDR3 DNA reads TGTGCCAGCAGCGTAGGGGCAGGGGGCATTTACGAGCAGTACTTC. This encodes CASSVGAGGIYEQYF.

This chain connects TRBV30 to TRBJ1-6; 7 bases align to TRBD1. The V segment lost 0 bases and the J segment 5 bases; nucleotides outside the gene matches: 4. The CDR3 runs to 15 residues. Germline V gives CDR1 GTSNPN, CDR2 SVGIG (reference sequence). CDR3 coding DNA: TGTGCCTGGAGTGTACGGCAGGGGGATAATTCACCCCTCCACTTT. As protein: CAWSVRQGDNSPLHF.

The V call is TRBV6-5, the J call TRBJ2-7, with 8 bases identical to TRBD2. V lost 2 bases, J lost 0 bases, and 3 bases stayed unmatched. The germline CDR1 and CDR2 sequences are MNHEY and SVGAGI. This CDR3 has 15 residues. The CDR3 region has the DNA TGTGCCAGCAGTTACGCCGGGACTAGCTCCTACGAGCAGTACTTC. It is translated as CASSYAGTSSYEQYF.

This sequence joins TRBV28 and TRBJ2-5; 7 bases fit TRBD1. In germline, CDR1 is MDHEN, CDR2 SYDVKM. The V gene end was trimmed by 8 bases and the J gene end by 2 bases; junction bases not matched to a gene: 8. The CDR3 consists of 14 residues. In DNA form, the CDR3 reads TGTGCCAGCTTTAAGCCGGGACAGCAAGAGACCCAGTACTTC. Translating it yields CASFKPGQQETQYF.

The CDR3 DNA follows: TGCGCCAGCAGGACAGGGGGCGCCATCCAAGAGACCCAGTACTTC. Residues: CASRTGGAIQETQYF. The genes are TRBV5-1 and TRBJ2-5; TRBD1 aligns across 10 bases. Germline V gene sequence: CDR1 SGHRS, CDR2 YFSETQ. The CDR3 is 15 residues long. V dropped 5 bases and J dropped 1; count of bases not matched to a gene: 5.

This clone was detected only once. The chain links TRBV28 to TRBJ1-1, with 9 positions matching TRBD1. The CDR3 loop spans 13 amino acids. In germline, CDR1 is MDHEN, CDR2 SYDVKM. V dropped 2 bases and J dropped 10; count of bases not matched to a gene: 5. The CDR3 bases are TGTGCCAGCAGTTTACGGGACAGGGCTGGAGCTTTCTTT. It is translated as CASSLRDRAGAFF.

The V call is TRBV21-1, the J call TRBJ1-1; the D call in the table, TRBD1, was not verified against the DNA. TRBV21-1 is reported as a pseudogene. The CDR3 has 18 amino acids. The CDR3 reads CASSKARQGARFNTEAFF. The CDR3 DNA follows: TGTGCCAGCAGCAAAGCGCGACAGGGGGCGAGGTTTAACACTGAAGCTTTCTTT.

The chain uses TRBV3-1 (or the pseudogene TRBV3-2) and TRBJ1-4; no clear D gene. The CDR3 contains 13 residues. The germline V gene has CDR1 LGHDT and CDR2 YNNKEL (reference sequence). The germline V and J ends were trimmed by 2 bases and 7 bases, with 8 bases remaining between them. The CDR3 bases are TGTGCCAGCAGCCAAACGTGGGCTGAAAAACTGTTTTTT. Protein sequence: CASSQTWAEKLFF.

This rearrangement joins TRBV29-1 to TRBJ2-1; D is perhaps TRBD2 (6 bases). Germline CDR1 is SQVTM and CDR2 is ANQGSEA. With 4 bases removed from V and 2 bases from J, the gap between germline ends came to 12 bases. The CDR3 covers 14 residues. The CDR3 DNA is TGCAGCGTTGTGGTGGGAGGAACCTACAATGAGCAGTTCTTC. Amino acid sequence: CSVVVGGTYNEQFF.

The rearrangement joins TRBV11-2 to TRBJ2-5; 10 nucleotides line up with TRBD1. The CDR3 totals 14 residues. Per the germline V gene, CDR1 is SGHAT and CDR2 is FQNNGV. Unmatched junction bases numbered 6, after V lost 5 bases and J lost 6 bases. CDR3 amino acids: CASSLKTGGKTQYF. DNA for the CDR3: TGTGCCAGCAGCCTGAAGACAGGGGGCAAGACCCAGTACTTC. The full variable domain, with the rest looked up from reference TRBV11-2 and TRBJ2-5, is EAGVAQSPRYKIIEKRQSVAFWCNPISGHATLYWYQQILGQGPKLLIQFQNNGVVDDSQLPKDRFSAERLKGVDSTLKIQPAKLEDSAVYLCASSLKTGGKTQYFGPGTRLLVL.

The V gene is TRBV6-2 or TRBV6-3, the J gene TRBJ2-7; possible D gene TRBD2, 5 bases. Looked up from germline, CDR1 is MNHEY and CDR2 is SVGEGT. Trimming pared 4 bases from V and 0 bases from J, leaving 10 bases between. This CDR3 spans 14 amino acids. This CDR3 is CASSSQRISYEQYF. CDR3 coding DNA: TGTGCCAGCAGTTCCCAGCGGATCTCCTACGAGCAGTACTTC.

The rearrangement joins TRBV30 to TRBJ2-3; 14 bases line up with TRBD2. This CDR3 spans 16 amino acids. Germline CDR1 GTSNPN, CDR2 SVGIG (reference sequence). The trim removed 5 bases at V and 3 bases at J, leaving 7 bases unmatched. The CDR3 loop is CAWGPRTSGRTDTQYF. Written as DNA, the CDR3 is TGTGCCTGGGGACCCCGGACTAGCGGGAGGACAGATACGCAGTATTTT. The full variable domain, rest sourced from reference TRBV30 and TRBJ2-3, is SQTIHQWPATLVQPVGSPLSLECTVEGTSNPNLYWYRQAAGRGLQLLFYSVGIGQISSEVPQNLSASRPQDRQFILSSKKLLLSDSGFYLCAWGPRTSGRTDTQYFGPGTRLTVL.

Notes on this clone: The junction differs from germline at one of its ends, possibly a read error. The chain is built from TRBV7-7 and TRBJ2-2; a possible D gene is TRBD2 (5 bases). The CDR3 loop spans 14 amino acids. Germline V lookup: CDR1 SSHAT, CDR2 FNYEAQ (reference sequence). In DNA, the CDR3 is TGTGCTAGCAGCTTGGCGGCGGGTGATTGGGAGCTGTTTTTT. It is translated as CASSLAAGDWELFF.

This chain links TRBV24-1 with TRBJ2-1, with TRBD1 identical over 7 bases. Germline CDR1 reads KGHDR; CDR2 reads SFDVKD. With V trimmed by 9 bases and J by 6 bases, 7 bases remained unmatched. CDR3 size: 13 residues. CDR3 region: CATGKGASNEQFF. The DNA of the CDR3 is TGTGCCACCGGTAAGGGGGCAAGCAATGAGCAGTTCTTC.

J is TRBJ1-2 and V is TRBV7-9; D possibly corresponds to TRBD1 (5 bases). Germline V gene sequence: CDR1 SEHNR, CDR2 FQNEAQ (reference sequence). The CDR3 spans 14 residues. Trimming left V 0 bases short and J 2 bases short, with 7 bases between. CDR3 DNA sequence: TGTGCCAGCAGCTTAGCTTCAGGGAACTATGGCTACACCTTC. Amino acid sequence: CASSLASGNYGYTF.

V gene TRBV9 combines with J gene TRBJ2-7, with 10 positions matching TRBD1. Germline CDR1 reads SGDLS; CDR2 reads YYNGEE. V lost 0 bases, J lost 7 bases, and 1 base stayed unmatched. The CDR3 consists of 13 residues. In DNA, the CDR3 is TGTGCCAGCAGCGTAGGGACAGGGGGTGAGCAGTACTTC. Protein sequence: CASSVGTGGEQYF.

This clone appeared a few times. The V call is TRBV6-5, the J call TRBJ2-4; 12 positions agree with TRBD2. Germline assignment: CDR1 MNHEY and CDR2 SVGAGI. The ends lost 2 bases at V and 7 bases at J; junction bases unmatched: 3. This CDR3 has 15 amino acids. CDR3 loop: CASSYDGTSGNIQYF. The DNA of the CDR3 is TGTGCCAGCAGTTACGACGGGACTAGCGGGAACATTCAGTACTTC.

This clone has a handful of counts. J is TRBJ2-3 and V is TRBV4-1; 14 positions agree with TRBD2. Germline V gives CDR1 MGHRA, CDR2 YSYEKL. This CDR3 contains 19 residues. The V gene end was trimmed by 4 bases and the J gene end by 2 bases; junction bases not matched to a gene: 11. This chain's CDR3 is CASSRLGLAGGRDTDTQYF. DNA for the CDR3: TGCGCCAGCAGCCGCTTAGGACTAGCGGGAGGACGGGACACAGATACGCAGTATTTT.

The gene calls are TRBV28 and TRBJ2-4, with TRBD1 matching over 7 bases. Germline V gene sequence: CDR1 MDHEN, CDR2 SYDVKM. V trimming: 4 bases; J trimming: 3 bases; junction bases outside the gene matches: 6. This CDR3 region has 15 residues. The CDR3 loop reads CASSSAGTVKNIQYF. CDR3 DNA: TGTGCCAGCAGTTCAGCCGGGACAGTCAAAAACATTCAGTACTTC.

This chain joins TRBV21-1 and TRBJ2-7; the listed D gene, TRBD1, was not tested against the DNA. TRBV21-1 is a recognized pseudogene. The CDR3 has 15 residues. CDR3 nucleotides: TGTGCCAGCAGCACCCGGACAGGGGGCGTCTACGAGCAGTACTTC. Protein: CASSTRTGGVYEQYF.